The sequence of this T cell receptor beta chain was determined in a study of CD8 T cells in Susac syndrome. General observations from the study: Acknowledgment was made by the study that its TCR sequencing and HLA analysis involved a relatively small number of individuals.

Per germline, CDR1 SNHLY and CDR2 FYNNEI. The CDR3 contains 15 residues. Trimming removed 3 bases at V and 8 bases at J, with 17 bases between. This clonotype appeared once. What it recognizes is unknown. Treatment-naive patients with stable or active relapsing-remitting disease served as multiple sclerosis controls. The authors reverse transcribed 0.5 to 1 ug RNA with random hexamers. The method of amplification for TCR beta CDR3 was immunoSEQ multiplex PCR, covering 54 Vbeta and 13 Jbeta. TCRdb reanalysed the immunoSEQ multiplex PCR reads using MiXCR and keeps one entry per CDR3 protein. The sample contains about 300,000 distinct CDR3 sequences, approximately 91% of which appear only once.

This clonotype originated in a human donor with multiple sclerosis. The sample taken for sequencing was CD8+ T cells from PBMCs. The chain recombines TRBV2 with TRBJ2-4; D might be TRBD1 (5 bases). The CDR3 nucleotides are TGTGCCAGCAGTGAGTTTCAGGGAACATTGGACATTCAGTACTTC. Encoded protein: CASSEFQGTLDIQYF. Variable domain in full (rest from reference TRBV2 and TRBJ2-4): EPEVTQTPSHQVTQMGQEVILRCVPISNHLYFYWYRQILGQKVEFLVSFYNNEISEKSEIFDDQFSVERPDGSNFTLKIRSTKLEDSAMYFCASSEFQGTLDIQYFGAGTRLSVL.